One and the same sample provided the 18 T cell receptor beta chains below, sequenced in a study of shared clonotypes between healthy human individuals. Libraries were prepared by immunoSEQ multiplex PCR; TCRdb keeps only in-frame clonotypes and omits some of them. Of over a million clones listed, more than 95% are singletons. The sequenced sample consisted of naive CD4+ T cells sorted from blood. Subset reported: CD45RA+ positively selected. These receptors originate from a man aged 30 to 39 in good health.

The rearrangement joins TRBV13 to TRBJ2-3; D might be TRBD2 (5 bases). CDR1 is PRHDT, CDR2 FYEKMQ, per germline (reference sequence). The CDR3 runs 14 residues. Trimming cost V 8 bases and J 2 bases, with 14 bases left between them. The CDR3 coding sequence is TGTGCCAGCCCCCTGTCGGGGTTCACAGATACGCAGTATTTT. Protein sequence: CASPLSGFTDTQYF.

This clone was seen only a few times. The rearrangement links TRBV18 to TRBJ2-7, with 13 bases aligning to TRBD2. Germline V CDR1 and CDR2: KGHSH, LQKENI. V gave up 6 bases and J gave up 3 bases; unmatched junction bases: 11. The CDR3 is 17 amino acids. CDR3 loop: CASSPGLAGELRYEQYF. The CDR3 DNA sequence: TGTGCCAGCTCCCCTGGACTAGCGGGAGAACTTCGCTACGAGCAGTACTTC.

This chain uses TRBV5-1 with TRBJ2-5; 9 positions match TRBD2. V shed 0 bases, J shed 4 bases, and the junction held 10 bases outside the gene matches. CDR1 and CDR2 (germline): SGHRS, YFSETQ. This CDR3 is built from 17 residues. CDR3 in DNA: TGCGCCAGCAGCTTGGGCTGGCGGGAGGGCCAGGTAGAGACCCAGTACTTC. It specifies CASSLGWREGQVETQYF.

V and J are TRBV28 and TRBJ1-3, with no clear D. Germline CDR1 and CDR2: MDHEN and SYDVKM. V lost 7 bases to trimming and J lost 2 bases, with 15 bases between them. The CDR3 consists of 15 residues. This CDR3 is CASTIRVQAGNTIYF. As DNA, the CDR3 is TGTGCCAGCACCATTCGGGTTCAAGCTGGAAACACCATATATTTT.

The chain joins TRBV2 to TRBJ2-4; TRBD1 matches at 7 bases. Trimming took 2 bases from V and 2 from J; bases not matched to a gene: 9. Germline CDR1 is SNHLY and CDR2 is FYNNEI. The CDR3 covers 17 residues. The CDR3 bases are TGTGCCAGCAGTGAATATAGGGACAGAATAACCAAAAACATTCAGTACTTC. It translates to CASSEYRDRITKNIQYF.

The genes are TRBV5-4 and TRBJ1-3; D is possibly TRBD1 (6 bases). Germline V CDR1 and CDR2: SGHNT, YYREEE (reference sequence). The CDR3 is made up of 14 amino acids. V lost 3 bases and J 3 bases, leaving 10 bases between the germline ends. DNA for the CDR3: TGTGCCAGCAGCTCGGACAGTCGTGGAAACACCATATATTTT. Translating gives CASSSDSRGNTIYF.

The chain is built from TRBV10-3 and TRBJ2-7, with D unresolved. Between the trimmed V and J ends, which lost 5 bases and 3 bases, there was a span of 20 bases. This CDR3 contains 16 residues. CDR1 ENHRY and CDR2 SYGVKD come from the germline V gene. Written as DNA, the CDR3 is TGTGCCATCAGTCCTCCCCTAGGGCTAAGGAACTACGAGCAGTACTTC. Translating it yields CAISPPLGLRNYEQYF.

The rearrangement joins TRBV5-1 to TRBJ2-7; 12 bases agree with TRBD1. Germline V gives CDR1 SGHRS, CDR2 YFSETQ. The CDR3 spans 14 residues. V lost 6 bases and J lost 6; bases outside the gene matches: 7. The CDR3 reads CASTPGQGAREQYF. The CDR3 DNA follows: TGCGCCAGCACCCCGGGACAGGGGGCTCGCGAGCAGTACTTC. Full variable domain (remainder filled in from reference TRBV5-1 and TRBJ2-7): KAGVTQTPRYLIKTRGQQVTLSCSPISGHRSVSWYQQTPGQGLQFLFEYFSETQRNKGNFPGRFSGRQFSNSRSEMNVSTLELGDSALYLCASTPGQGAREQYFGPGTRLTVT.

The chain carries TRBV13 and TRBJ2-1; D remains ambiguous. V was clipped by 5 bases and J by 6 bases, with 14 bases between them. This CDR3 contains 14 residues. Germline-derived CDR1 and CDR2 are PRHDT and FYEKMQ (reference sequence). The CDR3 is CASSPRRMVNEQFF. The CDR3 DNA sequence: TGTGCCAGCAGCCCACGACGCATGGTCAATGAGCAGTTCTTC.

This clone was recorded only once. CDR3 loop: CASSLVAGRTTHYEQYF. The DNA for the CDR3 is TGTGCCAGCAGCTTAGTCGCGGGCCGGACTACTCACTACGAGCAGTACTTC. The gene calls are TRBV7-2 and TRBJ2-7, with D perhaps matching TRBD2 (6 bases). V was pared by 1 base and J by 3 bases, with 19 bases between. Germline V gene sequence: CDR1 SGHTA, CDR2 FQGNSA. The CDR3 spans 17 residues.

A remark on this clone: Additional DNA sequences in this sample encode the identical CDR3. V gene TRBV28 combines with J gene TRBJ1-3; D is uncertain. V lost 5 bases, J lost 4 bases, and 6 bases lay in between. CDR1 MDHEN and CDR2 SYDVKM come from the germline V gene. There are 12 residues in the CDR3. The CDR3 DNA is TGTGCCAGCAGTAACCTCGGAAACACCATATATTTT. This gives the protein CASSNLGNTIYF.

This chain joins TRBV5-1 and TRBJ1-1; TRBD1 matches at 7 bases. Trimming removed 4 bases from V and 0 bases from J; junction bases left unmatched: 3. CDR3 length equals 14 residues. Germline V gives CDR1 SGHRS, CDR2 YFSETQ. The CDR3: CASSRDSMNTEAFF. Here the CDR3 DNA reads TGCGCCAGCAGCAGGGACAGCATGAACACTGAAGCTTTCTTT.

The chain employs TRBV5-1 and TRBJ1-1; no clear D gene. Germline V gene data show CDR1 as SGHRS and CDR2 as YFSETQ. The V end lost 3 bases, the J end lost 1 base, and 7 bases lay between the germline ends. This CDR3 contains 13 residues. The CDR3 DNA reads as TGCGCCAGCAGCTCGGAGGGGAACACTGAAGCTTTCTTT. Translation: CASSSEGNTEAFF.

The chain couples TRBV18 to TRBJ1-3; 7 positions match TRBD1. The V gene's germline CDR1 is KGHSH and CDR2 LQKENI. V lost 2 bases, J lost 0 bases, and 7 bases stayed unmatched. The CDR3 loop spans 17 amino acids. The CDR3 spells CASSPARGGASGNTIYF. CDR3 sequence (DNA): TGTGCCAGCTCACCAGCGCGAGGGGGCGCCTCTGGAAACACCATATATTTT.

The chain has TRBV28 and TRBJ1-5; 8 bases line up with TRBD1. The CDR3 totals 15 residues. Germline trimming cut 3 bases from V and 4 bases from J; bases unmatched to any gene: 5. CDR1 and CDR2 from the germline V gene are MDHEN and SYDVKM. The CDR3, as DNA: TGTGCCAGCAGTTTCGACAGGGGAGGAAATCAGCCCCAGCATTTT. It translates to CASSFDRGGNQPQHF.

The gene calls are TRBV28 and TRBJ2-1, with TRBD2 matching 9 bases. The CDR3 sequence is 15 residues long. In germline, CDR1 is MDHEN, CDR2 SYDVKM. V gave up 7 bases and J gave up 7 bases; unmatched junction bases: 11. The CDR3 nucleotides are TGTGCCAGCAATTGGGGGGCTAGCGGGACGAATGAGCAGTTCTTC. Protein product: CASNWGASGTNEQFF.

This chain joins TRBV6-1 and TRBJ2-5, with D uncertain. V was trimmed by 4 bases and J by 0 bases, leaving 9 bases between them. The CDR3 runs 14 residues. Germline CDR1 and CDR2: MNHNS and SASEGT. This CDR3 is CASSGQRHQETQYF. CDR3 coding DNA: TGTGCCAGCAGTGGGCAGAGGCACCAAGAGACCCAGTACTTC.

This chain uses TRBV28 with TRBJ2-2; D is ambiguous. Germline CDR1 and CDR2: MDHEN and SYDVKM. The CDR3 sequence is 15 residues long. Trimming stripped 2 bases from V and 7 bases from J, with 14 bases between. This CDR3 is CASSLIGWDSGELFF. The CDR3 coding sequence is TGTGCCAGCAGTTTAATCGGGTGGGATAGCGGGGAGCTGTTTTTT.